These 28 T cell receptor beta chains share one sample of origin, sequenced in a study of blood T cell repertoires in COVID-19. TCRdb's copy holds only in-frame clones and misses some; the assay was immunoSEQ multiplex PCR. The table has about 120,000 clones, roughly four fifths seen once; the top ten hold 6.5% to 9.5%. The sequenced sample consisted of peripheral blood. These receptor sequences come from a human donor in a cohort sampled during active COVID-19.

This clone turned up a few times. The chain uses TRBV20-1 and TRBJ2-7, with 8 bases identical to TRBD1. The CDR3 loop spans 12 amino acids. Germline CDR1 reads DFQATT; CDR2 reads SNEGSKA (reference sequence). With 4 bases clipped from V and 3 bases from J, the junction kept 2 bases outside the gene matches. The DNA for the CDR3 is TGCAGTGCTACTGACAGGGGCTACGAGCAGTACTTC. This sequence encodes CSATDRGYEQYF.

The chain employs TRBV28 and TRBJ2-7; tentatively, D is TRBD2 (7 bases). Germline CDR1 MDHEN, CDR2 SYDVKM. The CDR3 loop spans 16 amino acids. V lost 1 base and J 1 base, leaving 14 bases between the germline ends. CDR3: CASSLYGGRRSYEQYF. The CDR3 DNA follows: TGTGCCAGCAGTTTATACGGGGGGCGCCGGTCCTACGAGCAGTACTTC.

The chain uses TRBV28 and TRBJ2-7; 9 positions agree with TRBD2. Looked up from germline, CDR1 is MDHEN and CDR2 is SYDVKM. CDR3 length: 15 residues. V shed 2 bases, J shed 6 bases, and the junction held 8 bases outside the gene matches. This CDR3 is CASSLRSAGGPEQYF. CDR3 DNA sequence: TGTGCCAGCAGTTTACGGTCTGCGGGAGGGCCCGAGCAGTACTTC.

The genes are TRBV18 and TRBJ1-1, with TRBD1 as a possible D gene (6 bases). The CDR3 has 16 residues. Germline V gene sequence: CDR1 KGHSH, CDR2 LQKENI. Trimming cost V 2 bases and J 3 bases, with 16 bases left between them. CDR3 sequence reads: CASSPIVTGWHTEAFF. In DNA form, the CDR3 reads TGTGCCAGCTCACCAATTGTGACAGGTTGGCACACTGAAGCTTTCTTT.

Remarks on this clone: Other DNA sequences from this sample encode an identical CDR3 as well. This chain connects TRBV7-9 to TRBJ2-7, with a possible D match to TRBD1 (5 bases). Germline values: CDR1 SEHNR, CDR2 FQNEAQ (reference sequence). Deletions cut 1 base from V and 4 bases from J, with 8 bases between. The CDR3 contains 13 residues. The CDR3 is CASSLGQLYEQYF. CDR3 in DNA: TGTGCCAGCAGCTTAGGACAGCTTTACGAGCAGTACTTC.

The rearrangement joins TRBV2 to TRBJ1-4, with 7 bases matching TRBD1. The CDR3 loop spans 15 amino acids. From germline, CDR1 is SNHLY and CDR2 FYNNEI. J was trimmed by 8 bases and V by 5 bases; bases with no gene match: 11. The CDR3 DNA sequence: TGTGCCAGCAGTTTTGGAAACAGGGGAAACGAAAAACTGTTTTTT. The encoded protein is CASSFGNRGNEKLFF.

This clone came up once. V is TRBV11-3 and J is TRBJ2-7; 8 nucleotides match TRBD2. CDR1 and CDR2 (germline): SGHNT, YENEEA. V dropped 0 bases and J dropped 3; count of bases not matched to a gene: 7. CDR3 length: 16 residues. The CDR3 here is CASSLDGSSGVYEQYF. Here the CDR3 DNA reads TGTGCCAGCAGCTTAGATGGGAGTAGCGGGGTCTACGAGCAGTACTTC. Supplemented by reference TRBV11-3 and TRBJ2-7, the full variable domain reads EAGVVQSPRYKIIEKKQPVAFWCNPISGHNTLYWYLQNLGQGPELLIRYENEEAVDDSQLPKDRFSAERLKGVDSTLKIQPAELGDSAVYLCASSLDGSSGVYEQYFGPGTRLTVT.

This clone is a singleton in its sample. The V call is TRBV12-3 or TRBV12-4, the J call TRBJ2-3, with 8 positions matching TRBD2. The CDR3 is 13 amino acids. Germline trimming cut 6 bases from V and 3 bases from J; bases unmatched to any gene: 2. The chain's CDR3 is CASRTSGTDTQYF. The CDR3 DNA reads TGTGCCAGCAGAACTAGCGGAACAGATACGCAGTATTTT.

This clone was seen more than once but under ten times. In DNA form, the CDR3 reads TGTGCCAGCAGTTCCCGGCCGGGACAGGGAGGTGGCTACACCTTC. Its protein is CASSSRPGQGGGYTF. The chain couples TRBV6-5 to TRBJ1-2; 9 bases match TRBD1. V was pared by 4 bases and J by 7 bases, with 10 bases of the junction left unmatched. Per germline, CDR1 MNHEY and CDR2 SVGAGI. The CDR3 loop spans 15 amino acids.

The chain links TRBV5-1 to TRBJ1-1; D is unresolved. V was trimmed by 5 bases and J by 2 bases, leaving 19 bases between them. The V gene's germline CDR1 is SGHRS and CDR2 YFSETQ. There are 16 residues in the CDR3. As DNA, the CDR3 is TGCGCCAGCAGTAACCCCTCACACGGAGTTAACACTGAAGCTTTCTTT. It specifies CASSNPSHGVNTEAFF.

V and J are TRBV5-1 and TRBJ1-1; D is ambiguous. Trimming left V 1 base short and J 1 base short, with 5 bases between. CDR1 SGHRS and CDR2 YFSETQ come from the germline V gene. The length of the CDR3 is 13 residues. CDR3 in amino acids: CASSLIQNTEAFF. CDR3 bases: TGCGCCAGCAGCTTGATACAGAACACTGAAGCTTTCTTT.

This rearrangement joins TRBV5-4 to TRBJ2-7; tentative D call: TRBD1 (6 bases). Germline loops: CDR1 SGHNT, CDR2 YYREEE (reference sequence). V lost 4 bases and J 6 bases, leaving 20 bases between the germline ends. CDR3 length: 15 amino acids. As DNA, the CDR3 is TGTGCCAGCAGCCTTCCGAGGGGGATTGGGGGCGAGCAGTACTTC. Translated: CASSLPRGIGGEQYF.

The chain combines TRBV19 with TRBJ1-3, with D perhaps matching TRBD1 (6 bases). There are 17 residues in the CDR3. V shed 5 bases and J shed 2 bases, with 19 bases lying between them. Germline CDR1 LNHDA, CDR2 SQIVND (reference sequence). The CDR3 nucleotides read TGTGCCAGTAGTGTAGGGGACACCTACGGAACTGGAAACACCATATATTTT. Translated, it gives CASSVGDTYGTGNTIYF.

V and J are TRBV2 and TRBJ2-7; D is unclear. V lost 2 bases to trimming and J lost 3 bases, with 8 bases between them. Germline-derived CDR1 and CDR2 are SNHLY and FYNNEI. CDR3 size: 13 residues. The CDR3 is CASSESLGYEQYF. The CDR3 nucleotides are TGTGCCAGCAGTGAATCCCTAGGCTACGAGCAGTACTTC.

The sample holds a few counts of this clone. The chain couples TRBV6-5 to TRBJ1-1; possible D gene TRBD1, 5 bases. This CDR3 spans 15 amino acids. Germline CDR1 MNHEY, CDR2 SVGAGI. The V end was cut by 6 bases, the J end by 2 bases, with 16 bases between. The CDR3 DNA reads as TGTGCCAGCAGGGGTGGTGTCAGGGCAAACACTGAAGCTTTCTTT. Translating it yields CASRGGVRANTEAFF.

Ten or more counts support this clone. This rearrangement joins TRBV10-1 to TRBJ2-7, with D perhaps TRBD1 (5 bases). This CDR3 is 16 amino acids long. CDR1 and CDR2 from the germline V gene are WNHNN and SYGVQD (reference sequence). V lost 0 bases to trimming and J lost 5 bases, with 17 bases between them. CDR3 coding DNA: TGCGCCAGCAGTGAGTCTCCAGGAGCAGGGAAGGACGAGCAGTACTTC. This encodes CASSESPGAGKDEQYF.

The genes are TRBV27 and TRBJ1-6; D is possibly TRBD1 (5 bases). Trimming left V 6 bases short and J 7 bases short, with 7 bases between. CDR3 length: 12 residues. Germline V lookup: CDR1 MNHEY, CDR2 SMNVEV (reference sequence). The CDR3 here is CASRRQNSPLHF. The CDR3 DNA is TGTGCCAGCAGGAGACAGAATTCACCCCTCCACTTT.

The chain is built from TRBV28 and TRBJ1-2; 7 nucleotides line up with TRBD1. J gave up 1 base and V 6 bases, and 8 bases lay outside the gene matches. The CDR3 loop spans 15 amino acids. Germline assignment: CDR1 MDHEN and CDR2 SYDVKM. The CDR3 DNA reads TGTGCCAGCAGCCTGGGACAGAGCATTAACTATGGCTACACCTTC. Translating it yields CASSLGQSINYGYTF.

In this sample, this clone turned up once. The J gene is TRBJ1-5, the V gene TRBV10-1; 9 nucleotides agree with TRBD1. The CDR3 totals 16 residues. Germline CDR1 is WNHNN and CDR2 is SYGVQD (reference sequence). The CDR3: CASGGQGQRGHQPQHF. DNA for the CDR3: TGCGCTTCGGGGGGACAGGGTCAACGGGGGCATCAGCCCCAGCATTTT.

This clone was observed a single time. This chain uses TRBV6-1 with TRBJ2-3, with 9 bases matching TRBD2. The CDR3 sequence is 16 residues long. Losses at the gene ends were 8 bases for V and 4 bases for J; bases not matched to a gene: 13. Germline loops: CDR1 MNHNS, CDR2 SASEGT. The CDR3 here is CASGEGKRGVSDTQYF. The CDR3 DNA follows: TGTGCCAGCGGAGAAGGCAAGCGGGGGGTCTCAGATACGCAGTATTTT.

This clone was detected a few times. The chain is built from TRBV19 and TRBJ1-2, with no clear D. Germline assignment: CDR1 LNHDA and CDR2 SQIVND (reference sequence). Trimming cost V 7 bases and J 4 bases, with 13 bases left between them. CDR3 length equals 13 residues. The CDR3 DNA reads TGTGCCAGTACGGAAGGCCGAGGCTATGGCTACACCTTC. Its translation is CASTEGRGYGYTF.

The CDR3 sequence: CASSDTSGEETQYF. The CDR3 nucleotides are TGTGCCAGCAGCGACACTAGCGGAGAAGAGACCCAGTACTTC. V and J are TRBV2 and TRBJ2-5; 8 bases are a match to TRBD2. The CDR3 length is 14 residues. Trimming at V came to 6 bases and at J to 3 bases, leaving 6 bases not matched to a gene. The germline CDR1 and CDR2 sequences are SNHLY and FYNNEI.

V gene TRBV7-9 combines with J gene TRBJ2-1; 8 bases are shared with TRBD1. Germline CDR1 reads SEHNR; CDR2 reads FQNEAQ (reference sequence). The CDR3 contains 15 residues. V shed 4 bases and J 8 bases; nucleotides not matched to a gene: 10. The chain's CDR3 is CASSSPRGRLDEQFF. The CDR3 bases are TGTGCCAGCAGCTCACCCAGGGGGCGCTTAGATGAGCAGTTCTTC. Complete variable domain (other parts from reference TRBV7-9 and TRBJ2-1): DTGVSQNPRHKITKRGQNVTFRCDPISEHNRLYWYRQTLGQGPEFLTYFQNEAQLEKSRLLSDRFSAERPKGSFSTLEIQRTEQGDSAMYLCASSSPRGRLDEQFFGPGTRLTVL.

As DNA, the CDR3 is TGTGCCAGCAGCCCCGGTAGGGGTAGGGCTACCGAGCAGTACTTC. Translated: CASSPGRGRATEQYF. The gene calls are TRBV21-1 and TRBJ2-7; the D segment call TRBD1 is taken from the table without a DNA check. TRBV21-1 is noted as a pseudogene. CDR3 length equals 15 residues.

V is TRBV15 and J is TRBJ2-5; 7 nucleotides agree with TRBD1. Germline V gene sequence: CDR1 LNHNV, CDR2 YYDKDF (reference sequence). J lost 5 bases, V lost 0 bases, and 9 bases had no gene match. There are 16 residues in the CDR3. The DNA of the CDR3 is TGTGCCACCAGCAGAGATTCATTGGTACAGGGGGAGACCCAGTACTTC. Its translation is CATSRDSLVQGETQYF.

This chain uses TRBV6-5 with TRBJ1-1, with D uncertain. This CDR3 contains 16 residues. Germline values: CDR1 MNHEY, CDR2 SVGAGI. Trimming removed 2 bases from V and 6 bases from J, with 19 bases in between. The CDR3 bases are TGTGCCAGCAGTTACCGTCGGACGGGAAGTATGGCTGAAGCTTTCTTT. Translation: CASSYRRTGSMAEAFF.

The chain joins TRBV11-3 to TRBJ2-7; TRBD2 matches 9 bases. V shed 1 base, J shed 0 bases, and the junction held 16 bases outside the gene matches. Germline V gene sequence: CDR1 SGHNT, CDR2 YENEEA. The CDR3 is 20 amino acids. DNA of the CDR3: TGTGCCAGCAGCTTAGGTTCCCCTATTCTAGCGGGGACCGTCTCCTACGAGCAGTACTTC. Translated, it gives CASSLGSPILAGTVSYEQYF.

This clone was observed a single time. V is TRBV19 and J is TRBJ2-5, with D perhaps TRBD1 (6 bases). Deletions cut 6 bases from V and 4 bases from J, with 21 bases between. The V gene's germline CDR1 is LNHDA and CDR2 SQIVND (reference sequence). The CDR3 covers 16 residues. CDR3 residues: CASSLRPRGRGETQYF. Written as DNA, the CDR3 is TGTGCCAGTAGCCTTCGGCCGAGGGGGAGAGGAGAGACCCAGTACTTC.